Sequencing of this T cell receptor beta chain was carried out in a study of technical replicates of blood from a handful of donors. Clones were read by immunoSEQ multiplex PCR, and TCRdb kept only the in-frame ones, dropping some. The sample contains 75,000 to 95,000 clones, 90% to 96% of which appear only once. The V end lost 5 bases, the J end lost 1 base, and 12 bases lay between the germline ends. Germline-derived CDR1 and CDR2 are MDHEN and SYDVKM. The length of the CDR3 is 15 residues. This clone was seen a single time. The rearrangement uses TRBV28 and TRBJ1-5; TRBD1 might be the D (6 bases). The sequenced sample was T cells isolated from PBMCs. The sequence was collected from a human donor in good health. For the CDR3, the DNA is TGTGCCAGCAGTCCTATCGACAGGAGCAATCAGCCCCAGCATTTT. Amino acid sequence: CASSPIDRSNQPQHF.